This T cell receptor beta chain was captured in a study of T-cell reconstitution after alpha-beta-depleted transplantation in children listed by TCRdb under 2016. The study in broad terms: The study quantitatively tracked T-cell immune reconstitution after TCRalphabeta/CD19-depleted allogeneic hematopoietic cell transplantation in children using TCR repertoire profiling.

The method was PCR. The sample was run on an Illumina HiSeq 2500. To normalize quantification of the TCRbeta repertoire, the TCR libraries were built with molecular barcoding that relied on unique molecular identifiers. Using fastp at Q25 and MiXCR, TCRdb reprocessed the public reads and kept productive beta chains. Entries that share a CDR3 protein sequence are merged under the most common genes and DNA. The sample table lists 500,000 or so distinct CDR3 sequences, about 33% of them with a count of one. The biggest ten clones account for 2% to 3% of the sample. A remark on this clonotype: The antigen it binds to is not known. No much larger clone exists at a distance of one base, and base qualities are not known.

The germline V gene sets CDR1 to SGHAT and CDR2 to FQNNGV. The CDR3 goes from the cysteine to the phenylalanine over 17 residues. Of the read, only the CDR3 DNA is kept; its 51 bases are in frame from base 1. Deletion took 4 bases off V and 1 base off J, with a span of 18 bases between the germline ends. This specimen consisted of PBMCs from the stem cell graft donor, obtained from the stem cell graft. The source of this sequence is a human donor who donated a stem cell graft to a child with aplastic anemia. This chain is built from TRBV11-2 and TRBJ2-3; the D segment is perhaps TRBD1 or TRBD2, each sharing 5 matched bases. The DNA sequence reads TGTGCCAGCAGCTCCCGGGGCGCCCGGCGGGGCACAGATACGCAGTATTTT. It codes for CASSSRGARRGTDTQYF.